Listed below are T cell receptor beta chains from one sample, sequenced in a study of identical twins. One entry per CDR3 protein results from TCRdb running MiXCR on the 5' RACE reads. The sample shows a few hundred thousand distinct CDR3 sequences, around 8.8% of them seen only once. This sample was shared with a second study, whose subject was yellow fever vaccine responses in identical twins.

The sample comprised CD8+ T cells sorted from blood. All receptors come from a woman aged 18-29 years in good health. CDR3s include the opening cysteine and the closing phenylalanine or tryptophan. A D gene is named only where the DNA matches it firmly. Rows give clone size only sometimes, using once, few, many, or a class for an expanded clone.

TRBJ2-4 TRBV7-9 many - CASSSAGGGALGNIQYF TGTGCCAGCAGCTCTGCTGGGGGAGGCGCTTTGGGAAACATTCAGTACTTC
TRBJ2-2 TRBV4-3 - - CASSQSLGITGELFF TGCGCCAGCAGCCAGTCTCTAGGGATCACCGGGGAGCTGTTTTTT
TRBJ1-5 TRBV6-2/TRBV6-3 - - CASSPEGLGNQPQHF TGTGCCAGCAGTCCGGAGGGACTCGGCAATCAGCCCCAGCATTTT
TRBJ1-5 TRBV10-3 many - CAISEGSSNQPQHF TGTGCCATCAGTGAAGGAAGTAGCAATCAGCCCCAGCATTTT
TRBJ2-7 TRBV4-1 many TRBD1 CASSQEPGRGYEQYF TGCGCCAGCAGCCAAGAACCGGGCAGGGGGTACGAGCAGTACTTC
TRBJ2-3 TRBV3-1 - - CASSQDSRADLSTDTQYF TGTGCCAGCAGCCAAGATAGTAGGGCGGACTTAAGCACAGATACGCAGTATTTT
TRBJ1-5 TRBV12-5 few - CASGQGSQPQHF TGTGCTAGTGGCCAGGGGTCCCAGCCCCAGCATTTT
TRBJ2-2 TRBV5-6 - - CASSLNGELYANTGELFF TGTGCCAGCAGCTTGAACGGGGAGTTATACGCCAACACCGGGGAGCTGTTTTTT
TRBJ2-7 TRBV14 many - CASSQRANYEQYF TGTGCCAGCAGCCAGAGGGCAAACTACGAGCAGTACTTC
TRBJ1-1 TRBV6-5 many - CASSYSENTEAFF TGTGCCAGCAGTTACTCAGAGAACACTGAAGCTTTCTTT
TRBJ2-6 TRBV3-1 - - CASSNWSSGANVLTF TGTGCCAGCAGCAACTGGTCGTCTGGGGCCAACGTCCTGACTTTC